This TCR beta chain comes out of a study of memory CD4+ T cells and cytomegalovirus serostatus. TCRdb's table, derived via immunoSEQ multiplex PCR, lists solely in-frame clones and lacks some. The table includes 40,000 to 60,000 clones, around 80% detected once. The sort gate was single viable CD3+CD4+CD8-CD45RO+ cells for memory CD4+ T cells. Serum IgG to CMV pp150, pp28, p38 and p52 defined serostatus. Concerning this clone itself: Antigen: not known.

Study-wide findings and caveats: Median bootstrapped AUC for CMV status was approximately 0.94 originally, approximately 0.9 US-trained.

From germline, CDR1 is SNHLY and CDR2 FYNNEI. The CDR3 has 13 residues. V was trimmed by 6 bases and J by 5 bases, leaving 14 bases between them. The TCR originated in an adult in good health and CMV-seronegative. The chain has TRBV2 and TRBJ2-7; D is unclear. Sequencing was done on a sample of memory CD4+ T cells from blood. This CDR3 is CASRPPFIDEQYF. The CDR3 DNA sequence: TGTGCCAGCAGACCACCCTTCATCGACGAGCAGTACTTC.